The rows below give T cell receptor beta chains drawn from one sample of a study of patients and donors after allogeneic stem cell transplantation. Via MiXCR, TCRdb re-called the RT-PCR reads, giving one row per CDR3 protein. The data show more than 150,000 distinct CDR3 sequences, more than 35% seen once. What was sequenced was blood, either unsorted or a sorted T cell fraction (not recorded which). The receptors were gathered from a human donor who was either an allogeneic HSCT recipient or a stem cell or donor lymphocyte infusion donor (not recorded which). It is not recorded whose cells these are; they may come from a transplant donor. CDR3s include the opening cysteine and the closing phenylalanine or tryptophan. Fields, in order: D gene, J gene, V gene, clone size, CDR3 protein, CDR3 DNA. The D gene is left open where the match is weak. Only some rows state a clone size, as once, few, many or a class for expanded clones.

D: NA; J: TRBJ1-2; V: TRBV11-2; size: few; CDR3: CASSTEVSDAYGYTF; DNA: TGTGCCAGCAGCACCGAGGTGAGCGACGCCTATGGCTACACCTTC
D: TRBD1; J: TRBJ1-1; V: TRBV27; size: few; CDR3: CASSLSRDRLIGDTEAFF; DNA: TGTGCCAGCAGTTTATCCCGGGACAGGTTAATAGGGGACACTGAAGCTTTCTTT
D: NA; J: TRBJ1-2; V: TRBV28; size: many; CDR3: CASSSYGYTF; DNA: TGTGCCAGCAGTTCATATGGCTACACCTTC
D: TRBD2; J: TRBJ2-2; V: TRBV28; size: NA; CDR3: CATPKVAGGRNTGELFF; DNA: TGTGCCACCCCGAAGGTGGCGGGAGGTCGTAACACCGGGGAGCTGTTTTTT
D: NA; J: TRBJ1-1; V: TRBV4-2; size: NA; CDR3: CASSQDVVGGFTEAFF; DNA: TGTGCCAGCAGCCAAGATGTAGTAGGGGGGTTTACTGAAGCTTTCTTT
D: TRBD1; J: TRBJ2-5; V: TRBV10-3; size: NA; CDR3: CAISQGAGETQYF; DNA: TGTGCCATCAGCCAGGGGGCTGGAGAGACCCAGTACTTC
D: NA; J: TRBJ2-1; V: TRBV3-1; size: NA; CDR3: CASSPPGPMYNEQFF; DNA: TGTGCCAGCAGCCCTCCGGGACCAATGTACAATGAGCAGTTCTTC
D: NA; J: TRBJ1-1; V: TRBV4-3; size: few; CDR3: CASSQGAGPMNTEAFF; DNA: TGCGCCAGCAGCCAAGGGGCGGGACCGATGAACACTGAAGCTTTCTTT
D: NA; J: TRBJ2-2; V: TRBV28; size: NA; CDR3: CASSLLMDRGLTGELFF; DNA: TGTGCCAGCAGTTTACTCATGGACAGAGGGTTGACCGGGGAGCTGTTTTTT
D: TRBD2; J: TRBJ2-1; V: TRBV20-1; size: few; CDR3: CSARDAGGGYNEQFF; DNA: TGCAGTGCTAGAGATGCGGGAGGGGGGTACAATGAGCAGTTCTTC
D: NA; J: TRBJ1-6; V: TRBV7-8; size: few; CDR3: CASSLSGGGINSPLHF; DNA: TGTGCCAGCAGCTTATCGGGGGGCGGGATTAATTCACCCCTCCACTTT
D: NA; J: TRBJ1-5; V: TRBV29-1; size: NA; CDR3: CSALDGNQPQHF; DNA: TGCAGCGCCCTTGACGGCAATCAGCCCCAGCATTTT
D: NA; J: TRBJ1-1; V: TRBV29-1; size: few; CDR3: CSVEDVPGNTEAFF; DNA: TGCAGCGTTGAAGACGTCCCAGGTAACACTGAAGCTTTCTTT